The rows below give T cell receptor beta chains drawn from one sample of a study of T cell responses to AZD1222 COVID-19 vaccine. The method was immunoSEQ multiplex PCR; TCRdb's version includes in-frame clones alone and lacks a portion of them. The profile covers about 120,000 clones, with approximately 90% appearing a single time and approximately 7.9% taken by the ten largest. The source material was peripheral blood, sampled 28 days after the second AZD1222 dose. The receptors derive from an adult who received the AZD1222 COVID-19 vaccine. The CDR3 runs from the conserved cysteine through the conserved F or W. Each record gives: clone size, J gene, D gene, V gene, CDR3 DNA, CDR3 protein. The D gene is left open where the match is weak. Size tells how often a clone was seen (once, few, many) or the class of an expanded clone, and some rows leave it out.

NA	TRBJ2-1	NA	TRBV3-1/TRBV3-2	TGTGCCAGCAGCCAAGACGGACGGGATGTGTTCTTC	CASSQDGRDVFF
NA	TRBJ1-1	NA	TRBV7-2	TGTGCCAGCAGCTTAGGTCAGCAGAACACTGAAGCTTTCTTT	CASSLGQQNTEAFF
NA	TRBJ2-7	NA	TRBV5-1	TGCGCCAGCAGCTTGGTGTCGGGGCCGTACGAGCAGTACTTC	CASSLVSGPYEQYF
NA	TRBJ2-6	NA	TRBV7-9	TGTGCCAGCAGCTTAGGTCGAGGGACTGGGGCCAACGTCCTGACTTTC	CASSLGRGTGANVLTF
NA	TRBJ2-1	TRBD1	TRBV28	TGTGCCAGCACCCTACAGGGGGCGAGGAATGAGCAGTTCTTC	CASTLQGARNEQFF
NA	TRBJ2-1	TRBD2	TRBV27	TGTGCCATCCAAACTAGCGGAGGGAGCTCCTACAATGAGCAGTTCTTC	CAIQTSGGSSYNEQFF
once	TRBJ2-3	TRBD2	TRBV14	TGTGCCAGCAGCCCCAGACTAGCGGGAGCGTTGGATACGCAGTATTTT	CASSPRLAGALDTQYF
NA	TRBJ1-5	NA	TRBV2	TGTGCCAGCAGTCTCAGGGGAACCAATCAGCCCCAGCATTTT	CASSLRGTNQPQHF
NA	TRBJ1-2	TRBD1	TRBV7-2	TGTGCCAGCAGCTCCGTTGCTGGACAGGACTATGGCTACACCTTC	CASSSVAGQDYGYTF
NA	TRBJ1-1	TRBD1	TRBV27	TGTGCCAGCAGTAAATACAGGGACAGCGAGAACACTGAAGCTTTCTTT	CASSKYRDSENTEAFF
NA	TRBJ2-3	NA	TRBV19	TGTGCCAGTAGAAAGGAGGGGCTTGGCACAGATACGCAGTATTTT	CASRKEGLGTDTQYF
NA	TRBJ1-2	NA	TRBV28	TGTGCCAGCAGTTTATGGGCAGGTGGAGGCTACACCTTC	CASSLWAGGGYTF
NA	TRBJ2-5	NA	TRBV18	TGTGCCAGCTCACCACCGCAGGGCGAGGCCCAGTACTTC	CASSPPQGEAQYF
NA	TRBJ2-7	NA	TRBV10-3	TGTGCCATCAGCAATCAACAGGGTCGTGCAACCTACGAGCAGTACTTC	CAISNQQGRATYEQYF
NA	TRBJ2-5	TRBD1	TRBV24-1	TGTGCCATCAGCCGACAGGGGGCGGATGAGACCCAGTACTTC	CAISRQGADETQYF
NA	TRBJ1-5	TRBD1	TRBV10-3	TGTGCCACGTCCCCGGGACAGTCTAGCAATCAGCCCCAGCATTTT	CATSPGQSSNQPQHF
NA	TRBJ1-2	NA	TRBV2	TGTGCCAGCAGTGTAAGGGGGGCGTATGGCTACACCTTC	CASSVRGAYGYTF